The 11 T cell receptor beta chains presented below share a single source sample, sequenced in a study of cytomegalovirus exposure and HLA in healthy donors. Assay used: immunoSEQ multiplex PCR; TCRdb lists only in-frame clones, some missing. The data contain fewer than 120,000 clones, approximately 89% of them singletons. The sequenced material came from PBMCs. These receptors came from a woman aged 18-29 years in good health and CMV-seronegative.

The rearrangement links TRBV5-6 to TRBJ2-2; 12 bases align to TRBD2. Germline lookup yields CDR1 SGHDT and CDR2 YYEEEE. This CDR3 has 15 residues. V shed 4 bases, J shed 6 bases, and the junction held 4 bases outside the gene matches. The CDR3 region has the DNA TGTGCCAGCAGCCTCCTAGCGGGGGGGCCCGGGGAGCTGTTTTTT. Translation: CASSLLAGGPGELFF.

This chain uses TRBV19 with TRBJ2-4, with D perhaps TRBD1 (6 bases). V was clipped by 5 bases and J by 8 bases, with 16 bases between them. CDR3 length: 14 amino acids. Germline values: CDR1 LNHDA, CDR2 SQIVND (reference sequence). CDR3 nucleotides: TGTGCCAGTAGTGCCGGACAGAAAGGAGACATTCAGTACTTC. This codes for CASSAGQKGDIQYF.

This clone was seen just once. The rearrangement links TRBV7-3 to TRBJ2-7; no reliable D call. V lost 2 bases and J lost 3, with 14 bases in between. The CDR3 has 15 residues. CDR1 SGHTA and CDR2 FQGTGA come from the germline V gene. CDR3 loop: CASSLVLNLGYEQYF. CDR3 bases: TGTGCCAGCAGCTTAGTTCTCAACCTAGGCTACGAGCAGTACTTC.

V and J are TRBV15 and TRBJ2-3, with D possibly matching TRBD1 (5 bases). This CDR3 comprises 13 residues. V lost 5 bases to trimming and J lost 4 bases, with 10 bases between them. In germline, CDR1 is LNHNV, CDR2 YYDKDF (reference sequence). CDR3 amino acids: CATSPSGPDTQYF. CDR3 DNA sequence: TGTGCCACCAGCCCGTCAGGGCCAGATACGCAGTATTTT.

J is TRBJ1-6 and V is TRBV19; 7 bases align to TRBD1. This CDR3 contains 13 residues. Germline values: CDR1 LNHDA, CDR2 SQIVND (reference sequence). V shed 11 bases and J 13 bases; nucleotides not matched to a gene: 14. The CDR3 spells CASRTGPLWPLHF. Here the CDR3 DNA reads TGTGCCTCCCGGACAGGTCCCTTATGGCCCCTCCACTTT.

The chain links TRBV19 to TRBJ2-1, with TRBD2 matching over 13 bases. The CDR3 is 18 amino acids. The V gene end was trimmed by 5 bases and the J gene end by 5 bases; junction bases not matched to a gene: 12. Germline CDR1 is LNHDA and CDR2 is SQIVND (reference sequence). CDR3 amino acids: CASSYLGTSGNWNNEQFF. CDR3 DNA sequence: TGTGCCAGTAGTTACCTTGGGACTAGCGGGAATTGGAACAATGAGCAGTTCTTC.

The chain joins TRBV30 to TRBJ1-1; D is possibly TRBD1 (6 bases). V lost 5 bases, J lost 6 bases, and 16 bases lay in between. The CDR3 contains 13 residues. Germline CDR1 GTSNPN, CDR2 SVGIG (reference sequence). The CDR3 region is CAWATGGASEAFF. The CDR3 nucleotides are TGTGCCTGGGCCACGGGGGGCGCGTCTGAAGCTTTCTTT.

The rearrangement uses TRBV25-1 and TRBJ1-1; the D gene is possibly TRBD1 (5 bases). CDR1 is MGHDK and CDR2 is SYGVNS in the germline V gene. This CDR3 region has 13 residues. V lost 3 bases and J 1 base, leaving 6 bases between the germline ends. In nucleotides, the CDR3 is TGTGCCAGCAGTGAGACAGCGAACACTGAAGCTTTCTTT. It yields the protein CASSETANTEAFF.

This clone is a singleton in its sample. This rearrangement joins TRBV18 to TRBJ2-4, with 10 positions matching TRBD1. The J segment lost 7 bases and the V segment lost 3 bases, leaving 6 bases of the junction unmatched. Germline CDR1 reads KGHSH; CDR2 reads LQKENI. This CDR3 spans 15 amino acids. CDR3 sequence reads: CASSPAGTGVNIQYF. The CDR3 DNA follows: TGTGCCAGCTCACCGGCCGGGACAGGGGTTAACATTCAGTACTTC. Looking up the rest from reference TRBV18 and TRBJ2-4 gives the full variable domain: NAGVMQNPRHLVRRRGQEARLRCSPMKGHSHVYWYRQLPEEGLKFMVYLQKENIIDESGMPKERFSAEFPKEGPSILRIQQVVRGDSAAYFCASSPAGTGVNIQYFGAGTRLSVL.

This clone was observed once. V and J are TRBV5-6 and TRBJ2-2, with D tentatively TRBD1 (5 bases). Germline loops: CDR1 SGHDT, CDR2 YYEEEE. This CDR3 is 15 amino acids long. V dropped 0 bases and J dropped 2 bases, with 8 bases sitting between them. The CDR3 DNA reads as TGTGCCAGCAGCTTGGAACAGGCCAACACCGGGGAGCTGTTTTTT. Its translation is CASSLEQANTGELFF.

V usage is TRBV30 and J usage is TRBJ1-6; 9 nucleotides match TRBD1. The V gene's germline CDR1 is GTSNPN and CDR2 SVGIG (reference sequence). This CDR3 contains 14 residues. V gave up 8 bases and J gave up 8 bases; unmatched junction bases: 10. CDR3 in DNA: TGTGCCGCGGGGTTGACAGGGGGGTATTCACCCCTCCACTTT. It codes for CAAGLTGGYSPLHF. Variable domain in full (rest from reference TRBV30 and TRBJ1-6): SQTIHQWPATLVQPVGSPLSLECTVEGTSNPNLYWYRQAAGRGLQLLFYSVGIGQISSEVPQNLSASRPQDRQFILSSKKLLLSDSGFYLCAAGLTGGYSPLHFGNGTRLTVT.